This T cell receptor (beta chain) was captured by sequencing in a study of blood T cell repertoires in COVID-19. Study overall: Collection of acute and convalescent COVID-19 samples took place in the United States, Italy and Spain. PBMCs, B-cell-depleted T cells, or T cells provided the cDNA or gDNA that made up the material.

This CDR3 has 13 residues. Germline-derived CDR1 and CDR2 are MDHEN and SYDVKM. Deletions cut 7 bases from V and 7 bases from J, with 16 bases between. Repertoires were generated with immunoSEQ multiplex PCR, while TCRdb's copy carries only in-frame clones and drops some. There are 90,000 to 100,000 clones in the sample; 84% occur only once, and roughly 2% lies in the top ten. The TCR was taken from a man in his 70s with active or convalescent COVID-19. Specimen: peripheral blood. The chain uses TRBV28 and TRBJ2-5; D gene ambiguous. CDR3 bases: TGTGCCAGCACCTGGGCCCGATCCGGGACCCAGTACTTC. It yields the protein CASTWARSGTQYF.